The present TCR beta chain was sequenced within a study of breast tumors, draining lymph nodes, adjacent tissues. TCRdb ran MiXCR on the multiplex PCR reads and lists one entry per CDR3 protein. In the table there are about 220,000 distinct CDR3 sequences, 30% to 35% of which are singletons. Findings and limits, study-wide: Tumor and nontumor repertoires were significantly more similar in luminal-like than in basal-like breast cancer. Data fit most tumor T cells coming from lymph node, expanding in tumor. Tumors had less TCR diversity than lymph nodes, more than nontumor tissue.

Details on this clonotype: Its matching antigen is unknown. Germline and junction disagree at one end, which may indicate a read error.

The lymph nodes were axillary draining lymph nodes from breast cancer patients. Germline V CDR1 and CDR2: SSHAT, FNYEAQ (reference sequence). CDR3 length: 12 residues. The chain is built from TRBV7-7 and TRBJ1-6; 8 bases map to TRBD1. The sample was axillary lymph node tissue. The origin of this receptor is a female donor with breast cancer. Some clones in this sample may be carry-over from other donors' samples. The CDR3 reads CASSVTGEPLHF. The DNA for the CDR3 is TGTGCTAGCAGCGTGACAGGGGAGCCCCTCCACTTT.